The subject of this entry is one T cell receptor (beta chain). Which antigen it targets is not known. Per-base qualities were not stored, and no clone one base away is much larger. This sample stems from a study of T-cell memory formation after mild COVID-19 (dated by TCRdb to about 2021). Study-level background: TCR sequence clusters from the two donors were largely donor specific. In two donors, T-cell clones that expanded and contracted after mild COVID-19 were followed by sequencing TCRalpha and TCRbeta repertoires longitudinally. Two young, previously healthy adult volunteers made up the cohort, one male and one female. The investigation overall reported the following: Clones that contracted from day 15 to 85 showed balanced CD4/CD8 phenotypes, whereas a second wave of clones that expanded from day 15 to 37 leaned towards CD4+. Only two mild cases were covered in the study, and larger cohorts including severe cases with pre-infection samples were considered necessary. Some responding clones were detected in pre-infection memory, suggesting pre-existing cross-reactive memory T cells joined the SARS-CoV-2 response. SARS-CoV-2 specificity of the second-wave clones peaking on day 37 was not confirmed. Contracting CD4+ clones were located mainly in the CM and EM memory subsets, whereas CD8+ clones were found to be enriched in EMRA.

Trimming takes 2 bases from V and 0 bases from J, and the germline ends sit 9 bases apart. The CDR3 measures 15 amino acids from cysteine to phenylalanine. Only the CDR3 DNA stays, 45 bases, in frame from base 1. The germline V gene (reference sequence) sets CDR1 to SEHNR and CDR2 to FQNEAQ. PBMCs were isolated by Ficoll-Paque density gradient centrifugation. The data were produced on an Illumina NovaSeq 6000. TCRalpha and TCRbeta cDNA libraries were built by 5'RACE with constant-segment primers, adding sample barcodes and unique molecular identifiers. Trizol reagent was used to extract RNA from every sample. Libraries were amplified in two PCR steps, with a second sample barcode and Illumina TruSeq adapters added in the second step. Sequencing of libraries was performed on an Illumina NovaSeq with 2 x 150 bp paired-end reads. As for how the authors treated the data: With migec v1.2.7, reads were demultiplexed and then collapsed into UMI-guided consensus sequences. With mixcr v2.1.11, UMI consensuses were aligned to TRA and TRB V and J templates and assembled into clonotypes. Expanded or contracted clonotypes were those called significant by both edgeR and NoisET, with noise models trained on biological replicates. For edgeR calls, the thresholds were a false discovery rate-adjusted p below 0.01 and a log2 fold-change of 1. As an exploratory analysis of dynamics, max-normalized trajectories of the 1000 most abundant clonotypes were examined with PCA combined with hierarchical clustering. Separately sequenced CD4+ and CD8+ repertoires were used to assign a CD4 or CD8 phenotype to each responding clone. TCRdb passed the public sequencing reads through fastp at Q25 and MiXCR, retaining productive beta sequences. Under each unique CDR3 protein, matching rows form one entry showing the most common genes and DNA. TCRdb, rather than the study authors, made the V and J calls. This sample lists roughly 600,000 distinct CDR3 sequences; roughly 18% were detected once. The ten largest clonotypes hold approximately 12% of the sample.

Source material: PBMCs or a T cell subset sorted from them (not recorded which). This TCR derives from an adult woman who had mild COVID-19 (a few samples of this study predate the infection). The sample titles of this study are shuffled in the database, so cell type and time point are left out; the donor was told from shared clones. The rearrangement joined TRBV7-9 to TRBJ2-3, with the D gene not clear enough to name. The CDR3 reads CASSLLTPSTDTQYF. The DNA sequence is TGTGCCAGCAGCTTACTCACCCCTAGCACAGATACGCAGTATTTT.